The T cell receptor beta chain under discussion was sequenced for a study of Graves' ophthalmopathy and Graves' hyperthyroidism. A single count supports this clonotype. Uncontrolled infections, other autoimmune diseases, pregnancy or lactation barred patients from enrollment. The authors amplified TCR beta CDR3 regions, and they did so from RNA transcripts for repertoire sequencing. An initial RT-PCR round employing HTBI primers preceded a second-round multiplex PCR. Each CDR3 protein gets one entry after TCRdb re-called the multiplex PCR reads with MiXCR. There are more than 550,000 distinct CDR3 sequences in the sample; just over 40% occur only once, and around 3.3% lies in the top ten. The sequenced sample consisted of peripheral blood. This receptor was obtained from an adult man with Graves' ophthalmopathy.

This CDR3 reads CASSFVQGAYTF. For the CDR3, the DNA is TGTGCCAGCAGCTTCGTACAGGGGGCCTACACCTTC. The chain carries TRBV11-2 and TRBJ1-2; 9 nucleotides agree with TRBD1. Trimming removed 3 bases from V and 10 bases from J; junction bases left unmatched: 3. CDR3 length: 12 amino acids. CDR1 SGHAT and CDR2 FQNNGV come from the germline V gene.